This T cell receptor beta chain was retrieved from a study of T cell changes during pregnancy in multiple sclerosis. TCRdb's table, derived via immunoSEQ multiplex PCR, lists solely in-frame clones and lacks some. The sample holds 90,000 to 120,000 clones; roughly 90% are singletons and the top ten take 3% to 3.5%. This clone was seen only a few times. Sample: peripheral blood, taken after pregnancy. This clonotype originated in a female donor with multiple sclerosis, enrolled in a pregnancy study.

The CDR3, as DNA: TGTGCCAGCAGCGTAAGATCTAGGGACAGTAAGGATCTCTATGGCTACACCTTC. This gives the protein CASSVRSRDSKDLYGYTF. The chain recombines TRBV9 with TRBJ1-2; 7 bases fit TRBD1. The CDR3 runs 18 residues. Unmatched junction bases numbered 16, after V lost 1 base and J lost 4 bases. Germline assignment: CDR1 SGDLS and CDR2 YYNGEE.